This T cell receptor (beta chain) was retrieved from a study of OX40 agonist ivuxolimab in advanced cancers. About the investigation overall: Ivuxolimab, which targeted the costimulatory receptor OX40 (CD134), was an agonistic, fully human IgG2 monoclonal antibody. Of the approximately 50 dose-escalation patients, hepatocellular carcinoma was present in about 20, melanoma in some 15, renal cell carcinoma in 9 and head and neck cancer in 9. Peripheral TCRbeta sequencing was intended to test whether TCR sequence diversity was altered and clonal T-cell expansion was caused by ivuxolimab. Three dose-escalation patients achieved partial responses, one with hepatocellular carcinoma and two with cutaneous melanoma. Intravenous ivuxolimab was administered to patients every 2 weeks at six dose levels: 0.01, 0.1, 0.3, 1.5, 3 and 10 mg/kg. The paper reports the monotherapy dose-escalation portion (N ≈ 50 patients) of the phase I ivuxolimab trial. Patients were allowed to have had prior anti-PD-1, anti-PD-L1 or anti-CTLA-4 therapy, and 40% of the dose-escalation patients had previously received checkpoint inhibitors. A male proportion of 75% to 85% and a mean age of about 60 years, ranging from 23 to 79, were recorded for the dose-escalation cohort. Findings and caveats that apply to the study as a whole: Low levels of normalized T-cell clonal expansion were also seen in some patients who did not respond. At doses of 0.1 to 3.0 mg/kg, clonal expansion of both CD4+ and CD8+ blood T cells was observed from baseline to week 6. In the 0.1-3.0 mg/kg groups, partial responders were among the patients with the lowest normalized peripheral clonal expansion, particularly in CD8+ T cells. Which antigens the clonally expanded peripheral T cells were specific for was not determined. After ivuxolimab, CD8+ T cells had more expanded clones than CD4+ T cells on average.

Patients with autoimmune disease history or receiving systemic immunosuppression were excluded from the trial. Peripheral blood for TCR sequencing was collected from all dose cohorts at baseline, on cycle 4 day 1, and on cycle 7 day 1. Samples came from an open-label, multicenter, first-in-human phase I dose-escalation trial of ivuxolimab. Adults with locally advanced or metastatic melanoma, renal cell, hepatocellular, or head and neck squamous cell carcinoma were enrolled in the trial. CD4+ and CD8+ T cells were sorted separately from peripheral blood before TCR sequencing. Comment on this clone: What this receptor recognizes is not known. It has no much larger one-base neighbor in the sample; base qualities were not kept.

Genomic DNA was isolated from the sorted cells so that the TCRbeta CDR3 region could be sequenced. The immunoSEQ Assay was used for sequencing of TCRbeta CDR3 regions. Not all clones reach the TCRdb copy of this immuneACCESS table, which keeps in-frame sequences only. Checked studies attribute under half of the gap to unresolved V genes and leave the rest unexplained. For this sample there are over 60,000 clones; 65% to 85% appear just once. 1.5% to 2.5% of the sample is in the top ten clones. This specimen consisted of CD4+ or CD8+ T cells sorted from blood, obtained in a trial of the OX40 agonist ivuxolimab. The sequence came from an adult with an advanced solid tumor such as melanoma, head and neck, liver or kidney cancer.

In nucleotide form, the sequence is TGCGCCAGCAGTGGCTCCACAGATACGCAGTATTTT. It translates to CASSGSTDTQYF. Recombination joined TRBV10-1 with TRBJ2-3; the D gene assignment is ambiguous. Per the germline V gene (reference sequence), WNHNN is the CDR1 and SYGVQD is the CDR2. At the junction V is shortened by 4 bases and J by 2 bases, with 4 bases in between. The CDR3 goes from the cysteine to the phenylalanine over 12 residues. Just the 36-base CDR3 DNA is kept, in frame starting at base 1.